This T cell receptor (beta chain) is from a study of shared clonotypes between healthy human individuals. Whole-study results and caveats: Clonotypes not shared had lower generation probabilities than those common to all four donors.

In regard to this clone: Its cognate antigen is unknown.

The table came from immunoSEQ multiplex PCR; TCRdb's copy has only in-frame clones and leaves some out. The data show some 1.5 million clones, with over 95% seen just once and over 1% held by the top ten. Deletions cut 4 bases from V and 5 bases from J, with 16 bases between. This CDR3 is 14 amino acids long. Germline CDR1 reads SGHRS; CDR2 reads YFSETQ. This TCR was sampled from a man aged 25-45 years in good health. The chain joins TRBV5-1 to TRBJ2-7; D possibly matches TRBD1 or TRBD2 (5 bases each). The source material was naive CD4+ T cells sorted from blood. The sample's subset: CD45RA+ positively selected. In nucleotides, the CDR3 is TGCGCCAGCAGCGCCAGGGACCGGGCGGACGAGCAGTACTTC. As protein: CASSARDRADEQYF.